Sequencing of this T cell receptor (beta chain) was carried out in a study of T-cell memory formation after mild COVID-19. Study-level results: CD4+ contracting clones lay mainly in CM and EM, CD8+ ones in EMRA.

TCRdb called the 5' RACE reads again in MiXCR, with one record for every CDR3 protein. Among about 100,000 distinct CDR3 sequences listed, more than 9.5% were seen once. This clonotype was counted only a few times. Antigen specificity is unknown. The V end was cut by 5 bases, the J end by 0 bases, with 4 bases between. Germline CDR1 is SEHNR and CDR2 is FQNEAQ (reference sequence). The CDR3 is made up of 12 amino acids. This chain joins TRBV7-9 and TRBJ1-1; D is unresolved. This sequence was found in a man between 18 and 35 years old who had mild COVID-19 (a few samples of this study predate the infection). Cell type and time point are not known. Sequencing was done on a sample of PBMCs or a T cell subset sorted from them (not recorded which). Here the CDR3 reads CASSHLNTEAFF. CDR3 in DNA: TGTGCCAGCAGCCACCTGAACACTGAAGCTTTCTTT.